This T cell receptor beta chain was sequenced in a study of blood T cell repertoires in COVID-19. Background on the study: Sources were T cells, B-cell-depleted T cells, or PBMCs; the material itself was cDNA or gDNA.

Germline V lookup: CDR1 WSHSY, CDR2 SAAADI. V lost 8 bases, J lost 7 bases, and 4 bases stayed unmatched. The CDR3 has 12 amino acids. Generated by immunoSEQ multiplex PCR, the TCRdb table keeps only in-frame clones and is missing some. The data show some 120,000 clones, with roughly 90% seen just once and 7.5% to 8% held by the top ten. The sequenced material came from peripheral blood. The source of this sequence is a man between 45 and 60 years old with acute or convalescent COVID-19. The chain carries TRBV10-2 and TRBJ2-1; 8 nucleotides agree with TRBD1. CDR3 region: CASGDRLNEQFF. DNA of the CDR3: TGCGCCAGCGGGGACAGGTTAAATGAGCAGTTCTTC.